The clone carrying this TCR beta chain has just a few counts. This record belongs to a study of blood T cell repertoires in COVID-19. TCRdb's table, derived via immunoSEQ multiplex PCR, lists solely in-frame clones and lacks some. The sample lists around 180,000 clones, less than 85% seen once, with around 3% in the top ten. In germline, CDR1 is MNHEY, CDR2 SVGAGI. CDR3 length: 14 amino acids. Trimming left V 7 bases short and J 4 bases short, with 14 bases between. This chain connects TRBV6-5 to TRBJ1-5; D ambiguous. Material: peripheral blood. This sequence originates from a woman of 80 years or more with acute or convalescent COVID-19. Here the CDR3 reads CASTAGNGNQPQHF. CDR3 DNA sequence: TGTGCCAGCACGGCGGGGAATGGGAATCAGCCCCAGCATTTT.